This TCR beta chain was captured in a study of CD8+ T cells in alopecia areata. The treatment was: oral pan-JAK inhibitor, 5-10 mg twice daily. Collected material from alopecia areata patients comprised lesional scalp punch biopsies and peripheral blood. Following RNA extraction, reverse transcription yielded cDNA that acted as the sequencing template. TCRdb's table, derived via immunoSEQ multiplex PCR, lists solely in-frame clones and lacks some. Of roughly 190,000 clones in the sample, around 60% were seen once. Germline loops: CDR1 GTSNPN, CDR2 SVGIG (reference sequence). The CDR3 extends over 13 amino acids. Trimming removed 2 bases from V and 2 bases from J, with 7 bases in between.

V is TRBV30 and J is TRBJ2-1; D is undetermined. The clonotype was recovered from a human donor with alopecia areata. The material sequenced was CD4+ T cells sorted from blood, taken between weeks 47 and 50, from a patient treated with tofacitinib. The CDR3 DNA sequence: TGTGCCTGGAGTTTCCAGCCCTACAATGAGCAGTTCTTC. Protein product: CAWSFQPYNEQFF.